Given below is one T cell receptor beta chain in context. Participant ages covered about 18 to 95 years across 25 or so US areas. Two consecutive negative NP/OP PCR tests, clearance, or resolved symptoms defined Cohort 3 recovery. The sample belongs to a study of blood T cell repertoires in COVID-19. Study overall: The analysed material was cDNA or gDNA that came from T cells, B-cell-depleted T cells, or PBMCs.

Data came from immunoSEQ multiplex PCR; TCRdb stores just in-frame clones and leaves some out. The table has a few hundred thousand clones, more than 80% seen once. The sequence was obtained from a man aged 35 to 55 who had recovered from COVID-19. Sequenced sample: PBMCs or T cells enriched from blood (not recorded which).

This chain's CDR3 is CASSQGRPGTRNNEQFF. The CDR3 nucleotides read TGTGCCAGCAGCCAAGGCCGCCCGGGGACTAGAAACAATGAGCAGTTCTTC. The chain links TRBV3-1 (or the pseudogene TRBV3-2) to TRBJ2-1; 8 bases match TRBD2. CDR3 length: 17 residues. The germline CDR1 and CDR2 sequences are LGHDT and YNNKEL (reference sequence). J was trimmed by 5 bases and V by 1 base; bases with no gene match: 10.